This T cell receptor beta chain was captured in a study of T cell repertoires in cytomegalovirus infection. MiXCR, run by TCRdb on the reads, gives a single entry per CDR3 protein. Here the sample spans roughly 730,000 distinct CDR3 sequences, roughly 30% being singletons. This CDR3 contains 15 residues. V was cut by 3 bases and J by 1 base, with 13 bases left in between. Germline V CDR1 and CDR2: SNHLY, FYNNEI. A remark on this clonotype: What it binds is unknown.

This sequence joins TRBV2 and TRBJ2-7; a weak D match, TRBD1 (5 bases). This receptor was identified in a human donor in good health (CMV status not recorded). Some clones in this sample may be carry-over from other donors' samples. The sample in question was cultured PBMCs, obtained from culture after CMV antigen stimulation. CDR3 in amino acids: CASSEFRVASYEQYF. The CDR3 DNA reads TGTGCCAGCAGTGAGTTCAGGGTCGCATCCTACGAGCAGTACTTC.